This T cell receptor beta chain was captured in a study of lymphopenia after photon versus proton radiotherapy. Regarding the study as a whole: Proton therapy kept repertoires fairly stable, unlike photons, which gained effector/memory cells. In patients who died, overall survival fell as post-nadir TCR diversity dropped more. Authors raise, but do not show, better survival with proton therapy.

For this clone: The antigen remains unidentified.

Method: immunoSEQ multiplex PCR; TCRdb's copy keeps in-frame clones and lacks some. The top ten clones hold under 25% of a sample with 35,000 to 45,000 clones, over 75% of them seen once. V dropped 4 bases and J dropped 6 bases, with 16 bases sitting between them. The CDR3 covers 14 residues. The germline CDR1 and CDR2 sequences are LGHNA and YNFKEQ. The source of this sequence is a woman in her 70s with pancreatic cancer. The sequencing used peripheral blood, collected from a patient treated with proton-based radiotherapy. V and J are TRBV4-2 and TRBJ2-7; the D gene could be TRBD1 or TRBD2 (5 bases each). The CDR3 loop is CASSRQTEGTEQYF. The CDR3, as DNA: TGTGCCAGCAGCCGGCAGACAGAGGGGACCGAGCAGTACTTC.